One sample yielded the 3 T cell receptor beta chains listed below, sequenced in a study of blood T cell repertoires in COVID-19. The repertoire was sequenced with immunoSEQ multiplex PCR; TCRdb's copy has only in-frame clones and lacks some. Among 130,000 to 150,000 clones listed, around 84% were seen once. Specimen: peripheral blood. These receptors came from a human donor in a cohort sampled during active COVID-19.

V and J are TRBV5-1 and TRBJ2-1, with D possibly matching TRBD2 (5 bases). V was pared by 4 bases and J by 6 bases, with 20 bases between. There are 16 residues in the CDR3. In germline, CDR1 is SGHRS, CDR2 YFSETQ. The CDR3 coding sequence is TGCGCCAGCAGCGCCCCCCGGATCGGGATTATCAATGAGCAGTTCTTC. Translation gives CASSAPRIGIINEQFF. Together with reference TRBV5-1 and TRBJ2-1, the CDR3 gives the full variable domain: KAGVTQTPRYLIKTRGQQVTLSCSPISGHRSVSWYQQTPGQGLQFLFEYFSETQRNKGNFPGRFSGRQFSNSRSEMNVSTLELGDSALYLCASSAPRIGIINEQFFGPGTRLTVL.

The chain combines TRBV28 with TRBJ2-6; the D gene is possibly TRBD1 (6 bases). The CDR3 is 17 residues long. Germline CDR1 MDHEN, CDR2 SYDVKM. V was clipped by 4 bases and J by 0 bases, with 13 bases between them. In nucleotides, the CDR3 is TGTGCCAGCAGTTCACCGGGACAAAACTCTGGGGCCAACGTCCTGACTTTC. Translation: CASSSPGQNSGANVLTF.

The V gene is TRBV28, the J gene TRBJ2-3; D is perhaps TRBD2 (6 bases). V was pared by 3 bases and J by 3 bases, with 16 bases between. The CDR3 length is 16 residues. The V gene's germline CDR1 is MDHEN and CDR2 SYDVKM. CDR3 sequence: CASSLSKAGGTDTQYF. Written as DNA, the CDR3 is TGTGCCAGCAGTTTGTCTAAAGCGGGTGGAACAGATACGCAGTATTTT.